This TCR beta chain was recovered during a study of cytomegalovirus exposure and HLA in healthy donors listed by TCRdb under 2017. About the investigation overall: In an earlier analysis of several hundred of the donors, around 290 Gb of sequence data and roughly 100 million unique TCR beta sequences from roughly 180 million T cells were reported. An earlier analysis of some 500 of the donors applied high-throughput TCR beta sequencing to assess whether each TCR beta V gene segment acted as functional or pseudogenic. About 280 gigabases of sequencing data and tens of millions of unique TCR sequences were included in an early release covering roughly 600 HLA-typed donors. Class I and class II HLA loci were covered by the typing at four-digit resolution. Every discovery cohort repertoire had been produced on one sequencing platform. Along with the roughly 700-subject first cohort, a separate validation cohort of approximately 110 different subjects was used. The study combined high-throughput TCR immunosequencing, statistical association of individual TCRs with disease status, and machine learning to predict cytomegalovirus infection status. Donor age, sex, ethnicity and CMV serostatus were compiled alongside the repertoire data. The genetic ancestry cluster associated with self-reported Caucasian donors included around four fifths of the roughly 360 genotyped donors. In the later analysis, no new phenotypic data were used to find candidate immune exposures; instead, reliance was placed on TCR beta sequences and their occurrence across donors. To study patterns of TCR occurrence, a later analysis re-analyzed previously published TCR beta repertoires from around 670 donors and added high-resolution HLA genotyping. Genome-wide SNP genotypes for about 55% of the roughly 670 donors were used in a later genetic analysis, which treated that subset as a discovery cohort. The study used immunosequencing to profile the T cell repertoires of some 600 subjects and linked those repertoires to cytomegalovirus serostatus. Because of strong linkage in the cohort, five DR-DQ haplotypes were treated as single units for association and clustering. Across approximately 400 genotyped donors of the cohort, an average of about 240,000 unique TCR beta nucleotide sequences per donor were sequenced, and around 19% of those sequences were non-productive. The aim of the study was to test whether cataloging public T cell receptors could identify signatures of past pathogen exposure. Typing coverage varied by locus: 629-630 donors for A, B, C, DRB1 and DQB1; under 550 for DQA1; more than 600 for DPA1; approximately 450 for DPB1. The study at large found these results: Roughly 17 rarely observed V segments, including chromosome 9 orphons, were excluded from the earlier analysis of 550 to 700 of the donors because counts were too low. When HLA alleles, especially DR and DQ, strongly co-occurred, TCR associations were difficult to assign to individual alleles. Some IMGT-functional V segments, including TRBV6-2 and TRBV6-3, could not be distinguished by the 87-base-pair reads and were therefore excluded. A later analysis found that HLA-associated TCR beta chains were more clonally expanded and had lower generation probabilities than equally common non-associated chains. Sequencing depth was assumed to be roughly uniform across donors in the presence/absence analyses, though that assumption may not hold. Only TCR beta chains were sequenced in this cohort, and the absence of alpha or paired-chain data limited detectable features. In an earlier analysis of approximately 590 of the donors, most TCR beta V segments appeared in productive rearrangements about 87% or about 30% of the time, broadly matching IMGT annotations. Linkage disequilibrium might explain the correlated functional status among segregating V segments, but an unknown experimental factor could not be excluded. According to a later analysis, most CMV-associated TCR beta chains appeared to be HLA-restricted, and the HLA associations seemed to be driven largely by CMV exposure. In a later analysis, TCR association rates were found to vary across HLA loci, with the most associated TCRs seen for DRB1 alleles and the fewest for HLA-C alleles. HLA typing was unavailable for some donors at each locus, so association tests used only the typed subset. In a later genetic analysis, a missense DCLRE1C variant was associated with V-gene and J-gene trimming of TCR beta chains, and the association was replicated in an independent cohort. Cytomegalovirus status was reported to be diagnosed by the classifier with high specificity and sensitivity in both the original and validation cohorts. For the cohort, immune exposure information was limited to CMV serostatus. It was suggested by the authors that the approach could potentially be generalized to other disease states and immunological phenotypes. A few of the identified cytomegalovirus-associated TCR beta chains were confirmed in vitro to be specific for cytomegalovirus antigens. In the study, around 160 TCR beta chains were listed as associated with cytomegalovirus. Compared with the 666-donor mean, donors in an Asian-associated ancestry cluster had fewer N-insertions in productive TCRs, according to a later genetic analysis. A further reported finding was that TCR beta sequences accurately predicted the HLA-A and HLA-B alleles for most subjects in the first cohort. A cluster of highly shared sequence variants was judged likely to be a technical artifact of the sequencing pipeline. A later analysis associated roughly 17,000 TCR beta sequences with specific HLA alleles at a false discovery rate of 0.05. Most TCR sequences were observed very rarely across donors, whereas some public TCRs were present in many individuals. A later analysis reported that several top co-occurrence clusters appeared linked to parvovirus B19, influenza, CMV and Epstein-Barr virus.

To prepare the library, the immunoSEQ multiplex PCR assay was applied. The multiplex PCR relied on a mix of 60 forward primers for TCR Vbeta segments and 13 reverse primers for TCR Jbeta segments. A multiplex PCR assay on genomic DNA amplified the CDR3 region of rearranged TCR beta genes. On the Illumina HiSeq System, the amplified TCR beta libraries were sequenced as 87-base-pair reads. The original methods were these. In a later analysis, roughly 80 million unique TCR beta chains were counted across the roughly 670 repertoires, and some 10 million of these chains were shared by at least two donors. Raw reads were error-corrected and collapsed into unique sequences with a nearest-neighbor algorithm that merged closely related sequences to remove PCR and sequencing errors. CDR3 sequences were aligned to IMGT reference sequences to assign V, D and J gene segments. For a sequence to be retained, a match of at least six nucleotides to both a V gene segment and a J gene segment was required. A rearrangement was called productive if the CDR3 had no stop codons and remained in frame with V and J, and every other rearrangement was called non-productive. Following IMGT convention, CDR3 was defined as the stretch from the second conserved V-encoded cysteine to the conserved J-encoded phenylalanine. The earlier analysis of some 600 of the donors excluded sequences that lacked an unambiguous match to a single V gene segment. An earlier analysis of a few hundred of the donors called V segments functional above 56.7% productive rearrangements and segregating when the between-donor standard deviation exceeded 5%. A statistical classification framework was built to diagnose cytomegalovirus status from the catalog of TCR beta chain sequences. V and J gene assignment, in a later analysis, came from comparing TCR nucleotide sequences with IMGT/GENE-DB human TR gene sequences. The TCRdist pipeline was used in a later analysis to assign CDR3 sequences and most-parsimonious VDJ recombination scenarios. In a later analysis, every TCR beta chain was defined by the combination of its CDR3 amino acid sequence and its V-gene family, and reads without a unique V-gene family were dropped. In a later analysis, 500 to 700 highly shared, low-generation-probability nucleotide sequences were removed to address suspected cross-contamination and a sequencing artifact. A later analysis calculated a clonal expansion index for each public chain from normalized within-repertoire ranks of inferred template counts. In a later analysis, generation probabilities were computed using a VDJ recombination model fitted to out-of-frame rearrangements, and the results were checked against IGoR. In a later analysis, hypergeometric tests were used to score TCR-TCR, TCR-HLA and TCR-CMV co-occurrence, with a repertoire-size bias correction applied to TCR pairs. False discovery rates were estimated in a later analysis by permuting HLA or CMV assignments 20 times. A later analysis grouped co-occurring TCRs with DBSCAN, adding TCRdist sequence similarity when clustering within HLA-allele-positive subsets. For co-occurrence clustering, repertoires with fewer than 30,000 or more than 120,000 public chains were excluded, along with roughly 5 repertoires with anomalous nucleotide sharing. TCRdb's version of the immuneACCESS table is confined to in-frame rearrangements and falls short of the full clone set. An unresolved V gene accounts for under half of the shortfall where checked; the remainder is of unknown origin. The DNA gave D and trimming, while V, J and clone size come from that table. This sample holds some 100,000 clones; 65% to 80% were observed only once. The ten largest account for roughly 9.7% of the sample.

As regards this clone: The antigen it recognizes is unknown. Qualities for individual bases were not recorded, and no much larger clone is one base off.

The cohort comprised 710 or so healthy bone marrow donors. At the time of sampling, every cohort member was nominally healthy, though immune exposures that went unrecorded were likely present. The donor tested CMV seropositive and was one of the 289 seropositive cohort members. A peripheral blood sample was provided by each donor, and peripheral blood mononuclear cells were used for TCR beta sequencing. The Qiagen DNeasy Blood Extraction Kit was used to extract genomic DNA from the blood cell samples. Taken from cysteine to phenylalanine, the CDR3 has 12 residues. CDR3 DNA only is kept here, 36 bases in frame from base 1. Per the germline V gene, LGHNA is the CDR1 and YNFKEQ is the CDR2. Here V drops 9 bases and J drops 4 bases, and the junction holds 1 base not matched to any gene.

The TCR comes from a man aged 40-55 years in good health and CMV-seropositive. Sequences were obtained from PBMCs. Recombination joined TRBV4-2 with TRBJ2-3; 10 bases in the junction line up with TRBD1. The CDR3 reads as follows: CASGQGADTQYF. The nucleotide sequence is TGTGCCAGTGGACAGGGGGCAGATACGCAGTATTTT.